Each of the 19 T cell receptor beta chains below was sequenced from the same sample in a study of Graves' ophthalmopathy and Graves' hyperthyroidism. Investigators amplified TCR beta CDR3 regions from RNA transcripts. HTBI-primed first-round RT-PCR preceded second-round multiplex PCR. Via MiXCR, TCRdb re-called the multiplex PCR reads, giving one row per CDR3 protein. This sample has about 620,000 distinct CDR3 sequences, with approximately 21% found just once. Sequencing was performed on peripheral blood. Receptor source: a woman between 18 and 29 years old with stable Graves' hyperthyroidism. Some clones in this sample may be carry-over from other donors' samples.

The gene calls are TRBV19 and TRBJ1-1; D not certain. The CDR3 runs 14 residues. The V end was cut by 10 bases, the J end by 0 bases, with 15 bases between. Germline assignment: CDR1 LNHDA and CDR2 SQIVND (reference sequence). The CDR3 reads CATQVSHLNTEAFF. CDR3 nucleotide sequence: TGTGCCACTCAAGTATCTCATTTGAACACTGAAGCTTTCTTT.

This clonotype has more than one count but fewer than ten. This chain links TRBV15 with TRBJ2-1; 7 nucleotides align to TRBD2. The germline V gene has CDR1 LNHNV and CDR2 YYDKDF (reference sequence). Trimming removed 5 bases from V and 8 bases from J; junction bases left unmatched: 3. This CDR3 is 12 amino acids long. The CDR3 bases are TGTGCCACCAGCTGGGAGGGTGATGAGCAGTTCTTC. Its protein product is CATSWEGDEQFF.

Ten or more counts support this clonotype. The rearrangement joins TRBV6-5 to TRBJ1-1; the D gene is possibly TRBD1 (5 bases). This CDR3 comprises 15 residues. The V end was cut by 0 bases, the J end by 1 base, with 9 bases between. The germline gives CDR1 MNHEY, CDR2 SVGAGI. The CDR3, as DNA: TGTGCCAGCAGTTACTCAGCAGGGTCGAACACTGAAGCTTTCTTT. Translated, it gives CASSYSAGSNTEAFF.

This clonotype was recorded at least ten times. V usage is TRBV10-2 and J usage is TRBJ2-7, with 9 bases lining up with TRBD1. CDR3 size: 16 residues. Germline V gene data show CDR1 as WSHSY and CDR2 as SAAADI. The junction had 9 bases not matched to a gene; V was cut back by 2 bases and J by 4 bases. In DNA, the CDR3 is TGCGCCAGCAGTGAGAGGACAGGGGTTGGTCGGTACGAGCAGTACTTC. This gives the protein CASSERTGVGRYEQYF.

The gene calls are TRBV6-2 or TRBV6-3 and TRBJ2-2, with D possibly matching TRBD2 (6 bases). CDR3 length: 13 amino acids. Trimming removed 6 bases at V and 7 bases at J, with 12 bases between. Germline V gene data show CDR1 as MNHEY and CDR2 as SVGEGT. The chain's CDR3 is CASSLGLHGELFF. The CDR3, as DNA: TGTGCCAGCAGCCTAGGACTACACGGGGAGCTGTTTTTT.

The rearrangement joins TRBV19 to TRBJ1-2, with 7 bases lining up with TRBD1. The ends lost 3 bases at V and 2 bases at J; junction bases unmatched: 6. The V gene's germline CDR1 is LNHDA and CDR2 SQIVND (reference sequence). The CDR3 sequence is 15 residues long. The CDR3 sequence: CASSILGTANYGYTF. The CDR3, as DNA: TGTGCCAGTAGTATCCTCGGGACAGCCAACTATGGCTACACCTTC.

This clonotype has a handful of counts. J is TRBJ1-6 and V is TRBV20-1, with 9 bases aligning to TRBD1. There are 16 residues in the CDR3. Trimming cost V 3 bases and J 8 bases; bases outside gene matches: 11. CDR1 is DFQATT, CDR2 SNEGSKA, per germline (reference sequence). The CDR3 reads CSARIPRTGVDSPLHF. In DNA, the CDR3 is TGCAGTGCTAGGATACCAAGGACAGGGGTGGATTCACCCCTCCACTTT.

J is TRBJ1-2 and V is TRBV24-1; D is unresolved. Germline V gene data show CDR1 as KGHDR and CDR2 as SFDVKD. The germline V and J ends were trimmed by 4 bases and 7 bases, with 12 bases remaining between them. The CDR3 has 13 residues. CDR3 nucleotides: TGTGCCACCAGTGAAGGCCCTTCCGCTGGCTACACCTTC. Protein: CATSEGPSAGYTF.

In its sample, this clonotype was seen many times. V usage is TRBV30 and J usage is TRBJ1-2; D is undetermined. Germline-derived CDR1 and CDR2 are GTSNPN and SVGIG (reference sequence). The CDR3 is 15 residues long. Deletions cut 2 bases from V and 4 bases from J, with 17 bases between. CDR3 loop: CAWSFRTQMGYGYTF. The CDR3 bases are TGTGCCTGGAGTTTTCGGACCCAAATGGGCTATGGCTACACCTTC.

This clonotype occurred many times. The gene calls are TRBV7-3 and TRBJ1-1; 8 bases match TRBD1. CDR1 is SGHTA and CDR2 is FQGTGA in the germline V gene. V lost 6 bases, J lost 4 bases, and 4 bases stayed unmatched. The CDR3 contains 13 residues. The chain's CDR3 is CASRVDRGTEAFF. The CDR3 DNA reads TGTGCCAGCAGAGTTGACAGGGGCACTGAAGCTTTCTTT.

This clonotype was counted between two and nine times. Possible read error: a much larger clone is one base away. The V call is TRBV7-2, the J call TRBJ2-7; TRBD1 is a possible D gene (6 bases). The CDR3 is made up of 14 amino acids. Germline loops: CDR1 SGHTA, CDR2 FQGNSA. V was trimmed by 4 bases and J by 2 bases, leaving 12 bases between them. CDR3 protein: CASSSRGGAYEQYV. CDR3 sequence (DNA): TGTGCCAGCAGCTCTAGAGGGGGAGCCTACGAGCAGTACGTC.

This clonotype was picked up many times. J is TRBJ2-7 and V is TRBV7-2; 12 bases align to TRBD1. The CDR3 runs to 15 residues. Germline loops: CDR1 SGHTA, CDR2 FQGNSA. Trimming at V came to 5 bases and at J to 5 bases, leaving 7 bases not matched to a gene. The CDR3 is CASSLGGTGGDEQYF. The DNA of the CDR3 is TGTGCCAGCAGCCTAGGTGGGACAGGGGGCGACGAGCAGTACTTC. Full variable domain (rest looked up from reference TRBV7-2 and TRBJ2-7): GAGVSQSPSNKVTEKGKDVELRCDPISGHTALYWYRQSLGQGLEFLIYFQGNSAPDKSGLPSDRFSAERTGGSVSTLTIQRTQQEDSAVYLCASSLGGTGGDEQYFGPGTRLTVT.

This clonotype has a count of ten or more. The DNA for the CDR3 is TGCAGTGCTTACCCGGGACTCCTAACCTACGAGCAGTACTTC. Translated: CSAYPGLLTYEQYF. The genes are TRBV20-1 and TRBJ2-7, with a possible D match to TRBD2 (6 bases). Germline loops: CDR1 DFQATT, CDR2 SNEGSKA (reference sequence). The CDR3 is 14 residues long. V was clipped by 5 bases and J by 2 bases, with 16 bases between them.

The V call is TRBV20-1, the J call TRBJ1-1; D is perhaps TRBD1 (5 bases). The CDR3 sequence is 14 residues long. Trimming stripped 2 bases from V and 6 bases from J, with 16 bases between. CDR1 is DFQATT, CDR2 SNEGSKA, per germline (reference sequence). The CDR3 region has the DNA TGCAGTGCTAGAAGCCTGGGGGTAGTGTCTGAAGCTTTCTTT. It specifies CSARSLGVVSEAFF.

This clonotype has a count of ten or more. The V gene is TRBV12-3 or TRBV12-4, the J gene TRBJ2-2; D might be TRBD2 (6 bases). There are 14 residues in the CDR3. V gave up 8 bases and J gave up 3 bases, with 13 bases separating them. The CDR3 loop is CASLGGVDTGELFF. Here the CDR3 DNA reads TGTGCCAGCCTTGGCGGGGTCGACACCGGGGAGCTGTTTTTT.

This clonotype was detected ten times or more. V is TRBV19 and J is TRBJ1-5; 7 nucleotides match TRBD1. The CDR3 spans 16 residues. Germline CDR1 LNHDA, CDR2 SQIVND (reference sequence). After removal of 5 bases from V and 0 bases from J, the junction contained 7 bases not matched to a gene. DNA of the CDR3: TGTGCCAGTAGTCGGGACAGCCCAAATAGCAATCAGCCCCAGCATTTT. Protein product: CASSRDSPNSNQPQHF.

This clonotype was detected many times. The chain has TRBV20-1 and TRBJ1-6; D perhaps matches TRBD1 (5 bases). CDR1 is DFQATT, CDR2 SNEGSKA, per germline (reference sequence). V lost 8 bases and J lost 9, with 14 bases in between. This CDR3 is 12 amino acids long. In DNA, the CDR3 is TGCAGTCCCACAATTCAGGGTTCACCCCTCCACTTT. It translates to CSPTIQGSPLHF.

The chain combines TRBV9 with TRBJ2-6; D gene unclear. This CDR3 is built from 17 residues. Germline values: CDR1 SGDLS, CDR2 YYNGEE. V lost 4 bases, J lost 0 bases, and 14 bases lay in between. Here the CDR3 DNA reads TGTGCCAGCAGCATCAGCCTAGACGGCTCTGGGGCCAACGTCCTGACTTTC. Amino acids: CASSISLDGSGANVLTF.

This clonotype occurred a few times. The chain has TRBV28 and TRBJ2-7, with D perhaps TRBD1 (8 bases). The V gene's germline CDR1 is MDHEN and CDR2 SYDVKM. Trimming took off 8 bases at V and 4 bases at J, with 24 bases between the two ends. The CDR3 sequence is 16 residues long. The CDR3 region is CASLPPNRGGPYEQYF. The CDR3 coding sequence is TGTGCCAGCCTTCCCCCTAACAGGGGGGGACCTTACGAGCAGTACTTC.